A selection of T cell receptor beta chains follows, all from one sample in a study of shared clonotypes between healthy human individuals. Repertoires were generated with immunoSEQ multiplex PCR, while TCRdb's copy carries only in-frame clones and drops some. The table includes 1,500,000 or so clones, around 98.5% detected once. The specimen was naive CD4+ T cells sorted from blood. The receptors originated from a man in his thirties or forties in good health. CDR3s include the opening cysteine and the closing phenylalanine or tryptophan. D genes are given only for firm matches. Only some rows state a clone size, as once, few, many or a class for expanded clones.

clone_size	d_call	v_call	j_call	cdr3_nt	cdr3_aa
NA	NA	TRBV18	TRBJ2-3	TGTGCCAGCTCACCAGGGGCCGGCACAGATACGCAGTATTTT	CASSPGAGTDTQYF
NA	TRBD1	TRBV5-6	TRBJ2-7	TGTGCCAGCAGCTTTCCGGGACAGGCCTCCTACGAGCAGTACTTC	CASSFPGQASYEQYF
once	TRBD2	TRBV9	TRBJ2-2	TGTGCCAGCAGCCCGGGACTAGTTTCGAACACCGGGGAGCTGTTTTTT	CASSPGLVSNTGELFF
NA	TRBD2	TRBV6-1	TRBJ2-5	TGTGCCAGCAGTGACCCTTCCGGGGGGATTCAAGAGACCCAGTACTTC	CASSDPSGGIQETQYF
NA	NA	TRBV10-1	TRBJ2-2	TGCGCCAGCAGACAAGGGGTGACCGGGGAGCTGTTTTTT	CASRQGVTGELFF
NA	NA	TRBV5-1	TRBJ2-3	TGCGCCAGCAGCTTGTTTGGACCCCCCACAGATACGCAGTATTTT	CASSLFGPPTDTQYF
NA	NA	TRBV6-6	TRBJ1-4	TGTGCCAGCAGTTATGCGGGTCAGCGGGATGAAAAACTGTTTTTT	CASSYAGQRDEKLFF
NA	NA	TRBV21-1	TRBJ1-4	TGTGCCAGCAGCAAACTGCTGGGGCTTGCTAATGAAAAACTGTTTTTT	CASSKLLGLANEKLFF
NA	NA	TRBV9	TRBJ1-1	TGTGCCAGCAGCGTAGGAGGGGTAAACACTGAAGCTTTCTTT	CASSVGGVNTEAFF
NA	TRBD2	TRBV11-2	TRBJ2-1	TGTGCCAGCAGCGCAAGCGGGAGGCCCTACAATGAGCAGTTCTTC	CASSASGRPYNEQFF
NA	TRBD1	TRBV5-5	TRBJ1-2	TGTGCCAGCAGCTTGGAGGCAGGGGGCGCTTATGGCTACACCTTC	CASSLEAGGAYGYTF
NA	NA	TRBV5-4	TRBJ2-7	TGTGCCAGCAGCTTGTCGGACAGCCTTCGCGAGCAGTACTTC	CASSLSDSLREQYF
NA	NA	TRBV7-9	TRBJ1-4	TGTGCCACCCCGGGGCAGGGATATGCCGAAGGGGAAAAACTGTTTTTT	CATPGQGYAEGEKLFF
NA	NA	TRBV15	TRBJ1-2	TGTGCCACCAGCATTGGAGGGCTAGGTGGCTACACCTTC	CATSIGGLGGYTF
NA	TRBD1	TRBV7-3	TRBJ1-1	TGTGCCAGCAGCTCGACAGGGGGCGAAGACACTGAAGCTTTCTTT	CASSSTGGEDTEAFF
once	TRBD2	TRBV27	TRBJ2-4	TGTGCCAGCAGCCTAGCGGGCGCAGCCAAAAACATTCAGTACTTC	CASSLAGAAKNIQYF
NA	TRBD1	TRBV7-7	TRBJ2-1	TGTGCTAGCAGTCAGGACAGGGGGCTTAGTGAGCAGTTCTTC	CASSQDRGLSEQFF
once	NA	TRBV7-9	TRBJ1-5	TGTGCCAGCAGCAGAGGGGGCAATCAGCCCCAGCATTTT	CASSRGGNQPQHF
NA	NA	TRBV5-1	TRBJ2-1	TGCGCCAGCCATACTGAGGCGGTCTACAATGAGCAGTTCTTC	CASHTEAVYNEQFF
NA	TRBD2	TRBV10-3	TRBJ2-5	TGTGCCATCAAAGGGACTAGCGGTCAGACCCAGTACTTC	CAIKGTSGQTQYF
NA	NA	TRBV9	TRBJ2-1	TGTGCCAGCAGCGTAGAAGGGCAGGGTAGGAGCGAGCAGTTCTTC	CASSVEGQGRSEQFF
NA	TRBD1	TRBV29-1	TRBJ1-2	TGCAGCGTTGATGGGACAGGGGACGGCTATGGCTACACCTTC	CSVDGTGDGYGYTF
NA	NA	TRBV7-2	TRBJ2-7	TGTGCCAGCAGCTACGGACAAACCTACGAGCAGTACTTC	CASSYGQTYEQYF
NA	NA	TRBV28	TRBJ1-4	TGTGCCAGCAGTTTATTAGGGTTTATGCAGGTTCCGACTAATGAAAAACTGTTTTTT	CASSLLGFMQVPTNEKLFF
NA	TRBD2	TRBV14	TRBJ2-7	TGTGCCAGCAGCCGCGTGGGAGCGGGAACCTACGAGCAGTACTTC	CASSRVGAGTYEQYF
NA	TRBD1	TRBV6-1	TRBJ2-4	TGTGCCAGCAGTGAAAGGAGGGACAGGGTTGGTCACAAAAACATTCAGTACTTC	CASSERRDRVGHKNIQYF
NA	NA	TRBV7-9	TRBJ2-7	TGTGCCAGCAGCTCGGCGTTTTACGAGCAGTACTTC	CASSSAFYEQYF
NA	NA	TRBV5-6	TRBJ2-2	TGTGCCAGCAGCCACCGGGCAGACACCGGGGAGCTGTTTTTT	CASSHRADTGELFF
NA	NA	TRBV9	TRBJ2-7	TGTGCCAGCAGCCAAACCGGGACATCAACCTACGAGCAGTACTTC	CASSQTGTSTYEQYF
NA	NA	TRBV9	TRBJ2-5	TGTGCCAGCAGCCCCGGGACATATCAAGAGACCCAGTACTTC	CASSPGTYQETQYF
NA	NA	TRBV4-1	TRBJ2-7	TGCGCCAGCAGCCCCGGCCCGGCAGGGACGTTCTACGAGCAGTACTTC	CASSPGPAGTFYEQYF
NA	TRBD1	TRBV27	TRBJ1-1	TGTGCCAGCAGTTTCCGACCTCCGGGACAGGGAAAGTCCAAGAACACTGAAGCTTTCTTT	CASSFRPPGQGKSKNTEAFF
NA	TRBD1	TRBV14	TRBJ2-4	TGTGCCAGCAGCCAGCTCCGGACAGGGGAAGGGAGGGACATTCAGTACTTC	CASSQLRTGEGRDIQYF
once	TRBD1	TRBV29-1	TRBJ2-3	TGCAGCGCCACAGGGACAGGGGACACAGATACGCAGTATTTT	CSATGTGDTDTQYF
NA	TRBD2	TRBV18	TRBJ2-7	TGTGCCAGCTCACCGACTAGCGGGACACCCTACGAGCAGTACTTC	CASSPTSGTPYEQYF
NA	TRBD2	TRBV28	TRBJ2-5	TGTGCCAGCAGTTTACGGCTAGCGGGAGGAAAAGAGACCCAGTACTTC	CASSLRLAGGKETQYF
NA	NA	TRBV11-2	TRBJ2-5	TGTGCCAGCAGCTCTCAGGGAGGAGAGACCCAGTACTTC	CASSSQGGETQYF
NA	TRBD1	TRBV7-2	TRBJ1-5	TGTGCCAGCAGCTTAAAAGGGGGCGTGGGAAATCAGCCCCAGCATTTT	CASSLKGGVGNQPQHF
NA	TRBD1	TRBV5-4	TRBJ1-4	TGTGCCAGCAGCTTGATTGGAAGCAGGGGGGATGAAAAACTGTTTTTT	CASSLIGSRGDEKLFF